This T cell receptor beta chain was found in a study of T-cell memory formation after mild COVID-19. In its sample, this clonotype was seen many times. TCRdb reprocessed the 5' RACE reads via MiXCR and lists one record per CDR3 protein. This table holds a few hundred thousand distinct CDR3 sequences, roughly a fifth found once. Germline loops: CDR1 DFQATT, CDR2 SNEGSKA (reference sequence). Trimming cost V 1 base and J 4 bases; bases outside gene matches: 7. This CDR3 has 16 amino acids. This TCR was sampled from an adult woman who had mild COVID-19 (a few samples of this study predate the infection). Cell type and time point are not known. Sequencing used PBMCs or a T cell subset sorted from them (not recorded which). The V and J genes are TRBV20-1 and TRBJ1-5; 10 bases map to TRBD1. The CDR3 sequence is CSARARQGAFNQPQHF. Here the CDR3 DNA reads TGCAGTGCTAGAGCCCGACAGGGGGCATTTAATCAGCCCCAGCATTTT.